This T cell receptor (beta chain) was sequenced for a study of blood T cell repertoires in COVID-19 (dated by TCRdb to the early 2020s). Regarding the study in general: The collaborator samples originated in the United States, Italy and Spain and spanned the acute and convalescent phases of COVID-19. The material from the prospective study consisted of cDNA or gDNA derived from T cells, B-cell-depleted T cells, or PBMCs. Subjects who had been exposed to COVID-19, were actively infected with it, or had recovered from it provided the deeply sampled blood TCRbeta repertoires that made up the dataset. The repertoires were released in a freely available public database intended as a resource for research on the immune response to SARS-CoV-2. The samples were drawn from the first 160 participants of the ongoing ImmuneRACE study and from 950 to 1,500 subjects provided by 6 global collaborators. The sample metadata nearly always contained a de-identified subject ID, COVID-19 status, age in years and sex. HLA class I and class II types, where available, came from metadata supplied by the sample provider rather than from assay-based typing.

As concerns this clone: Its antigen specificity is not known. Within one base of it there is no much larger clone, and no base qualities were kept.

Each collaborating institution followed its own protocols to collect whole blood in K2EDTA tubes. For TCRbeta analysis, collaborators shipped samples in one of three forms: frozen whole blood, isolated PBMCs, or DNA extracted from either of those sample types. The germline V gene yields SGHTA for CDR1 and FQGNSA for CDR2. The V end gives up 1 base and the J end 8 bases, leaving 5 bases in the junction not matched to a gene. The CDR3 measures 15 amino acids from cysteine to phenylalanine. The entry retains the CDR3 DNA only, 45 bases that are in frame from base 1. TCRbeta CDR3 regions were amplified from genomic DNA using the immunoSEQ Assay, a bias-controlled multiplex PCR. The paper's processing steps were these. The number of nucleated cells in each sample was estimated by amplification of reference gene primers within the assay. To quantify the absolute abundance of each unique TCRbeta CDR3 rearrangement, sequence reads were collapsed and filtered. For each sample, productive Simpson clonality was calculated as the square root of Simpson's diversity index over productive rearrangements. What TCRdb holds here is the immuneACCESS table cut down to in-frame rearrangements. Part of the clones is not present; checked against another copy, under half of the missing clones reflect an unresolved V gene, and the others are unexplained. D and trimming were read from the DNA, whereas the V and J calls and clone size are those reported in that table. The sample table contains 55,000 to 70,000 clones; only one count was recorded for around 90% of them. The top ten hold roughly 11% of the sample.

Here is what the overall study found, with its caveats: How much clinical and demographic metadata was included differed by source and by participant, and the metadata was provided uncurated.

The sequence is built from TRBV7-2 and TRBJ1-4; 9 nucleotides in the junction match TRBD1. The sequenced sample consisted of peripheral blood. The sequence was collected from a woman younger than 30 with acute or convalescent COVID-19. The DNA sequence is as follows: TGTGCCAGCAGCTTAGGGGGACAGGGAAGGGAAAAACTGTTTTTT. This yields the protein CASSLGGQGREKLFF.